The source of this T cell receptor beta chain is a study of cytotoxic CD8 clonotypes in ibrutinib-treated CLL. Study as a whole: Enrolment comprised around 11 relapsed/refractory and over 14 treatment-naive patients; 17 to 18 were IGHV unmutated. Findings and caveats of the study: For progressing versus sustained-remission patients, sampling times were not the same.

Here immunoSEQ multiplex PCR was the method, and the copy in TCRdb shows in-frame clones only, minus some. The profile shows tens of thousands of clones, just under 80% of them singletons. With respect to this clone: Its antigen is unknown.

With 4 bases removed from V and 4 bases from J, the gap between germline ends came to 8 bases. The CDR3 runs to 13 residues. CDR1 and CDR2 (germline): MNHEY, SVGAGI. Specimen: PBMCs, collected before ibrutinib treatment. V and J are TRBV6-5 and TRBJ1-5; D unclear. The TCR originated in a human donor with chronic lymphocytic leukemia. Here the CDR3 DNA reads TGTGCCAGCAGTTCACAGCAGAATCAGCCCCAGCATTTT. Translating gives CASSSQQNQPQHF.